Each of the 8 T cell receptor beta chains below was sequenced from the same sample in a study of blood T cell repertoires in COVID-19. The data were produced by immunoSEQ multiplex PCR, yet TCRdb's version contains in-frame clones alone and is incomplete. This table holds 150,000 to 200,000 clones, more than 60% found once. The material sequenced was peripheral blood. Receptors originate from a man in his sixties with acute or convalescent COVID-19.

This rearrangement joins TRBV11-3 to TRBJ2-1, with 7 nucleotides matching TRBD2. This CDR3 region has 15 residues. CDR1 and CDR2 (germline): SGHNT, YENEEA. The J segment lost 4 bases and the V segment lost 5 bases, leaving 8 bases of the junction unmatched. In DNA form, the CDR3 reads TGTGCCAGCAGCGTAAGAGGGGAGGGGTACAATGAGCAGTTCTTC. Protein sequence: CASSVRGEGYNEQFF.

V gene TRBV2 combines with J gene TRBJ1-5; 12 nucleotides align to TRBD1. The CDR3 extends over 15 amino acids. The trim removed 4 bases at V and 7 bases at J, leaving 5 bases unmatched. Germline V CDR1 and CDR2: SNHLY, FYNNEI. CDR3 coding DNA: TGTGCCAGCAGTGCCGGGACAGGGGGCAGACAGCCCCAGCATTTT. Amino acid sequence: CASSAGTGGRQPQHF.

The CDR3 DNA reads as TGCGCCAGCAGCTTGGAACGGGGAGCGGCTGAAGCTTTCTTT. As protein: CASSLERGAAEAFF. J is TRBJ1-1 and V is TRBV5-1; no clear D gene. Germline values: CDR1 SGHRS, CDR2 YFSETQ. This CDR3 contains 14 residues. Trimming took off 0 bases at V and 6 bases at J, with 12 bases between the two ends.

The rearrangement joins TRBV5-1 to TRBJ2-1; perhaps TRBD1 as D (6 bases). The CDR3 extends over 12 amino acids. V was clipped by 0 bases and J by 8 bases, with 6 bases between them. The V gene's germline CDR1 is SGHRS and CDR2 YFSETQ. The CDR3 reads CASSLEGDEQFF. CDR3 bases: TGCGCCAGCAGCTTGGAGGGGGATGAGCAGTTCTTC.

This chain links TRBV29-1 with TRBJ1-1; the D is unclear. The V and J ends lost 0 bases and 0 bases respectively, with 11 bases between them. CDR3 size: 15 residues. Per the germline V gene, CDR1 is SQVTM and CDR2 is ANQGSEA. CDR3 amino acids: CSVEERARLNTEAFF. The CDR3 DNA reads as TGCAGCGTTGAAGAGCGGGCGAGGTTGAACACTGAAGCTTTCTTT.

V usage is TRBV24-1 and J usage is TRBJ2-1; 7 bases map to TRBD1. The junction had 8 bases not matched to a gene; V was cut back by 2 bases and J by 8 bases. Germline lookup yields CDR1 KGHDR and CDR2 SFDVKD. The CDR3 loop spans 15 amino acids. The CDR3 sequence: CATSDSTGEIDEQFF. Here the CDR3 DNA reads TGTGCCACCAGTGATTCCACAGGGGAGATTGATGAGCAGTTCTTC.

The V and J genes are TRBV24-1 and TRBJ2-5, with D hard to call. The V end was cut by 4 bases, the J end by 3 bases, with 8 bases between. The CDR3 is 13 residues long. Germline V gives CDR1 KGHDR, CDR2 SFDVKD. For the CDR3, the DNA is TGTGCCACCAGTGACGCGGTCAAAGAGACCCAGTACTTC. Protein sequence: CATSDAVKETQYF.

The chain is built from TRBV12-5 and TRBJ1-1; 8 bases line up with TRBD1. J gave up 5 bases and V 5 bases, and 7 bases lay outside the gene matches. Germline CDR1 and CDR2: LGHNT and FRNRAP. The CDR3 contains 14 residues. The CDR3 sequence is CASGQQGVGTEAFF. The CDR3 nucleotides are TGTGCTAGTGGTCAACAGGGGGTGGGGACTGAAGCTTTCTTT.